This paragraph covers one T cell receptor beta chain sequence. The antigen is not known. The source of the sample is a study of cytomegalovirus exposure and HLA in healthy donors. The CDR3 is made up of 15 amino acids. The V gene lost 4 bases and the J gene lost 3 bases, with 15 bases spanning the gap. Germline-derived CDR1 and CDR2 are ENHRY and SYGVKD. It was with 60 Vbeta and 13 Jbeta primers that the PCR ran. Some clones are missing from TCRdb's copy, which holds only in-frame ones; the method was immunoSEQ multiplex PCR. The sample holds about 200,000 clones, roughly 80% seen once. The study, taken as a whole, reports: Apparent HLA restriction characterized most CMV-associated TCR beta chains in a later analysis.

The chain has TRBV10-3 and TRBJ1-1; TRBD1 might be the D (6 bases). The clonotype was recovered from a girl under 10 years old in good health and CMV-seronegative. Material: PBMCs. The CDR3 coding sequence is TGTGCCATCAGTGGTCACAGGGTGGGGGACACTGAAGCTTTCTTT. Its translation: CAISGHRVGDTEAFF.